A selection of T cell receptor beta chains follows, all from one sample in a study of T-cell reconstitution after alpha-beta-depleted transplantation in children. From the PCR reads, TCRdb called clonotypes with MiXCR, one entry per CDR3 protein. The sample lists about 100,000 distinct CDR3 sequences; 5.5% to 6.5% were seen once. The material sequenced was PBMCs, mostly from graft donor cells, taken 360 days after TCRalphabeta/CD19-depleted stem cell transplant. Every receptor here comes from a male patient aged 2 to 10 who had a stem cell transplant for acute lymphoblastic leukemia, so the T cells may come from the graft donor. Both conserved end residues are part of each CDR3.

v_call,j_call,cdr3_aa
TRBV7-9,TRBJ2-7,CASSLVSGPISYEQYF
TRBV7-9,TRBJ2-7,CASSLSVYEQYF
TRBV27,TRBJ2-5,CASSLRGRLYETQYF
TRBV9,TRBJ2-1,CASSSLRASGATSSYNEQFF
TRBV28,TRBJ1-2,CASSFRGPLNYGYTF
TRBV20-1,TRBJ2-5,CSALNRQLRETQYF
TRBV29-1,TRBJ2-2,CSVGTGGGTGELFF
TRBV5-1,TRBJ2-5,CASSLDPPSTGEEETQYF
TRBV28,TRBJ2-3,CASSSVLGQGTQYF
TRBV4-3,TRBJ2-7,CASSQGQGVPYEQYF
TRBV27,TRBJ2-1,CASSLWGGEQFF
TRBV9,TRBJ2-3,CASSPYGGSKDTQYF
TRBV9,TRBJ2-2,CASTDRGRGGELFF
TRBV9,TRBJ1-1,CASSGQGRPHAEAFF
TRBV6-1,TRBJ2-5,CASSPTGGTQETQYF
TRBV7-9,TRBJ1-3,CASSHGSGNTIYF
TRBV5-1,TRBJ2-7,CASSLRPGRDDEQYF
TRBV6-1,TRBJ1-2,CASLPPRAANYGYTF
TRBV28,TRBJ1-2,CASRKGGYYGYTF
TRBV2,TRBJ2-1,CASSSEVESRETPYNEQFF
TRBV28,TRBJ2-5,CASSLSWGEETLYF
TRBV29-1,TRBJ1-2,CSVEGGKEGYGYTF
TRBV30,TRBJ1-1,CAWSVVQGRMNTEAFF
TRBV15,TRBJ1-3,CATRELSGNTIYF
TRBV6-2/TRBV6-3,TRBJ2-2,CASKLSGRLNTGELFF
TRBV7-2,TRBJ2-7,CASSLGTAGSGQYF
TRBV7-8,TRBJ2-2,CASSFPNTGELFF
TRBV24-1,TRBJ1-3,CATSELVSGTLSGNTIYF
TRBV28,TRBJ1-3,CASSLEGKGGNTIYF
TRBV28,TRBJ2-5,CASSQSGTGNETQYF
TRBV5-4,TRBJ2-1,CASSLVRMGLGFNEQFF
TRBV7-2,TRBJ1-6,CASSSTERFNSPLHF
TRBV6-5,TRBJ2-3,CASSYHGQQSDTQYF
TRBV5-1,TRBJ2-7,CASSLSRIYEQYF
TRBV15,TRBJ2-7,CATSRDTPYEQYF
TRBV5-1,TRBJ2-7,CASAEEGHQLNSYEQYF
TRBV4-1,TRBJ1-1,CASSNRQGKNTEAFF
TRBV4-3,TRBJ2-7,CASSQDRGGAYEQYF
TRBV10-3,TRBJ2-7,CAISERGESHEQYF
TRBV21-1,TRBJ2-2,CASSKEGSRARSGELFF
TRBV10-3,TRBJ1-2,CASQRGEGDLYGYTF